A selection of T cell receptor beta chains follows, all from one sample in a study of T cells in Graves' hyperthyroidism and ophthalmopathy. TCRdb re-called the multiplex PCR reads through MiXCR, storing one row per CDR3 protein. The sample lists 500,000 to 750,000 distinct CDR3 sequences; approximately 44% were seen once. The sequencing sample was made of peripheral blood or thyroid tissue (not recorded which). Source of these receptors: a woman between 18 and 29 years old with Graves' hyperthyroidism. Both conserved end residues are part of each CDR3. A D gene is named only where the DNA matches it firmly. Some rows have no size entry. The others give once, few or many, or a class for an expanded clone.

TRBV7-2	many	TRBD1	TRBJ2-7	TGTGCCAGCAGCTATCCACCCCCTTTACAGGGGGCCTACGAGCAGTACTTC	CASSYPPPLQGAYEQYF
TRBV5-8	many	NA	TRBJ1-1	TGTGCCAGCAGCTCAGGACGGATGAACACTGAAGCTTTCTTT	CASSSGRMNTEAFF
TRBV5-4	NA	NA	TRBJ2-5	TGTGCCAGCAGCTTGGAGAAGCGGTCGCAGTACTTC	CASSLEKRSQYF
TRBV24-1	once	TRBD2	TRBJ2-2	TGTGCCACCAGTGAGCCAGCGGGAGGGTTGCCGACCGGGGAGCTGTTTTTT	CATSEPAGGLPTGELFF
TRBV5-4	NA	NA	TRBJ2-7	TGTGCCAGCAGCTTGGGGGGAGAGGGCTACGAGCAGTACTTC	CASSLGGEGYEQYF
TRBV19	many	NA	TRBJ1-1	TGTGCCAGTAGTATAGGGGACACAATGAACACTGAAGCTTTCTTT	CASSIGDTMNTEAFF
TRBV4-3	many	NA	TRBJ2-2	TGCGCCAGCAGCCAAGAAACAGGGAACACCGGGGAGCTGTTTTTT	CASSQETGNTGELFF
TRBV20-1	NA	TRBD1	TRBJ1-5	TGCAGTGCTACACAGGGGCATCAGCCCCAGCATTTT	CSATQGHQPQHF
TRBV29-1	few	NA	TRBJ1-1	TGCAGCGTTAGGGATCGTTTCACTGAAGCTTTCTTT	CSVRDRFTEAFF
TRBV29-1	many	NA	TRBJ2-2	TGCAGCATCCGGGAGACCGGGGAGCTGTTTTTT	CSIRETGELFF
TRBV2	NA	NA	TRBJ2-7	TGTGCCAGCATCGGGAAGAGATACGAGCAGTACTTC	CASIGKRYEQYF
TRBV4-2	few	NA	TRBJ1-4	TGTGCCAGCAGCCACGGGTCAGGAACTAATGAAAAACTGTTTTTT	CASSHGSGTNEKLFF
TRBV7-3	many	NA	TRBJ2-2	TGTGCCAGCAGCTTAGGGAACCGGCCCAGGGAGCTGTTTTTT	CASSLGNRPRELFF
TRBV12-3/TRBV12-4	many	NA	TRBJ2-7	TGTGCCAGCAGTACACAAGCTGCGGGTGCTTACGAGCAGTACTTC	CASSTQAAGAYEQYF
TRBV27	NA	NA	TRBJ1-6	TGTGCCAGCACACCAGGGAGCTCCTACAATTCACCCCTCCACTTT	CASTPGSSYNSPLHF
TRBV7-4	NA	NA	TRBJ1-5	TGTGCCAGCAGCTTAGGAGTCCGGACCCAGCATTTT	CASSLGVRTQHF
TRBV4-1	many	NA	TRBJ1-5	TGCGCCAGCAGCCATACCCGAGTGCGGGGCAATCAGCCCCAGCATTTT	CASSHTRVRGNQPQHF
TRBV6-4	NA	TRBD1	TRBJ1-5	TGTGCCATCAGTGAAAGGACAGGGGGAAATCAGCCCCAGCATTTT	CAISERTGGNQPQHF
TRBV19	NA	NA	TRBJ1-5	TGTGCCAGTAGTTTAGGGGGAAGGACGGGAAAGCATTTT	CASSLGGRTGKHF
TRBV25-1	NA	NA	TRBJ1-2	TGTGCCAGCAGTGAGCCCCACAGGGTCGGCTTATTTGGCTACACCTTC	CASSEPHRVGLFGYTF
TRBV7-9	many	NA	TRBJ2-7	TGTGCCAGCAGCTTCCGCGGGACACTCTACGAGCAGTACTTC	CASSFRGTLYEQYF
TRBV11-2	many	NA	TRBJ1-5	TGTGCCAGCAGCTTAGATCACCGGGCAGAGAGCAATCAGCCCCAGCATTTT	CASSLDHRAESNQPQHF
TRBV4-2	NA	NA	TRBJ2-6	TGTGCCAGCAGCTTAGCGACAGGAGGCTCTGGGGCCAACGTCCTGACTTTC	CASSLATGGSGANVLTF
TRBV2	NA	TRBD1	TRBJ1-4	TGTGCCAGCAGTGTACCCAGGGGGCGAGCTGAAAAACTGTTTTTT	CASSVPRGRAEKLFF
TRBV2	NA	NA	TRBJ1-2	TGTGCCAGCAGTGAAGCATCAGCGAGGTACACCTTC	CASSEASARYTF
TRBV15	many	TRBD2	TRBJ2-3	TGTGCCACCAGCAGAGTGGGGGGAGGGTTCACAGATACGCAGTATTTT	CATSRVGGGFTDTQYF
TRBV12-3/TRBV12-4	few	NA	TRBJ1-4	TGTGCCAGCAGCCAAAGCTTGTGGGTTCCTAATGAAAAACTGTTTTTT	CASSQSLWVPNEKLFF
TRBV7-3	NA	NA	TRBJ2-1	TGTGCCAGCAGCTCTGAGGAGAACAATGAGCAGTTCTTC	CASSSEENNEQFF
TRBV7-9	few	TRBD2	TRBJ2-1	TGTGCCAGCAGGCTAGCGGGAGAAGGCATTGAGCAGTTCTTC	CASRLAGEGIEQFF
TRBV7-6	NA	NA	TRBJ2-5	TGTGCCAGCAGCTTAGGGGGATCCACGTCAGAGACCCAGTACTTC	CASSLGGSTSETQYF
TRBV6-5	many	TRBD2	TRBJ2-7	TGTGCCAGCAGCCCCTCGTCTAGCGGCATTTACGAGCAGTACTTC	CASSPSSSGIYEQYF